This T cell receptor beta chain was documented in a study of cytotoxic CD8 clonotypes in ibrutinib-treated CLL (dated by TCRdb to the early 2020s). For the study in its entirety: The cohort was composed of more than ten relapsed/refractory and roughly 14 treatment-naive patients; IGHV unmutated status was identified in 17 to 18 patients. Responses were partial in 24 patients and complete in 2; after median approximately 69 months follow-up, about 14 stayed in remission and 12 progressed. Response samples were taken after a median of approximately eleven months on treatment, ranging from roughly 6 to 36 months. On average, each sample had some 250,000 productive templates and almost 95,000 productive rearrangements. Of the 86 participants in the trial, about two dozen had longitudinal samples available. Cryopreserved peripheral blood mononuclear cells were collected before treatment, at response, and at either disease progression or sustained remission. Every sample from remission and from progressive disease was obtained while the patients were still on ibrutinib. What the authors observed across the whole study: Clonality rose at ibrutinib response, remained stable during sustained remission, and dropped back toward baseline at progression. Baseline clonality was found to be higher than that of age-matched healthy donors and was strongly correlated with circulating CD8+ T-cell counts. Public clonotypes were rare and either shrank or stayed stable during treatment, and the rise in clonality at ibrutinib response reflected expansion of private clonotypes. Sampling times were not matched between patients in sustained remission and patients whose disease was progressing, and lymph node repertoires were not examined.

In the paper's terms, the time point label means: roughly 23 months on ibrutinib. For TCR beta library preparation, 1.5 to 2 micrograms of genomic DNA were extracted from the cryopreserved PBMCs. Longitudinal blood samples from CLL patients on ibrutinib monotherapy were analyzed using high-throughput TCR beta sequencing. The patients took part in an open-label, single-center phase 2 trial of ibrutinib monotherapy. Trimming at the junction amounts to 5 bases on V and 2 bases on J, and the germline ends lie 10 bases apart. The CDR3 spans 13 residues, from the cysteine through the phenylalanine. The read is trimmed to its CDR3 DNA, 39 bases read in frame from base 1. Taken from the germline V gene, the CDR1 and CDR2 loops are SGHTA and FQGNSA. This clone turned up a few times. It has no known antigen specificity. Qualities for individual bases were not recorded, and no much larger clone is one base off.

The goal of deep resolution MiSeq sequencing was a depth between 1 in 1 million and 1 in 200,000 T cells, and coverage averaged 10x per clonotype. TCR beta libraries were generated with the immunoSEQ hsTCRB Kit. Regarding the original processing steps: ImmunoSEQ Data Assistant and ImmunoSEQ Analyzer were used for data analysis, and V, D and J genes were assigned according to IMGT definitions. Clonality was computed as one minus normalized Shannon entropy of productive rearrangement frequencies, ranging from 0 to 1. Only overrepresented clonotypes making up at least 0.05% of each patient's repertoire were included in the public clonotype analysis. Roughly 12 age-matched healthy donor repertoires from immuneACCESS were used as controls for clonality. TCRdb mirrors the immuneACCESS table, restricted to in-frame sequences. Some clones are absent from its copies; in checked studies, under half trace to an unresolved V gene, and the reason for the others is unknown. Clone size and the V and J calls come from that table; the DNA yielded D and trimming. This sample comprises roughly 200,000 clones, 72% of them detected only once. The ten most abundant clones make up around an eighth of the sample.

Sequences were derived from PBMCs, sampled after 24 months of ibrutinib treatment. The TCR sequence derives from a human donor with chronic lymphocytic leukemia. The chain is assembled from TRBV7-2 and TRBJ2-7, with the D gene uncertain. Here the CDR3 is given as CASSEAGAYEQYF. The bases read TGTGCCAGCAGCGAGGCTGGGGCCTACGAGCAGTACTTC.